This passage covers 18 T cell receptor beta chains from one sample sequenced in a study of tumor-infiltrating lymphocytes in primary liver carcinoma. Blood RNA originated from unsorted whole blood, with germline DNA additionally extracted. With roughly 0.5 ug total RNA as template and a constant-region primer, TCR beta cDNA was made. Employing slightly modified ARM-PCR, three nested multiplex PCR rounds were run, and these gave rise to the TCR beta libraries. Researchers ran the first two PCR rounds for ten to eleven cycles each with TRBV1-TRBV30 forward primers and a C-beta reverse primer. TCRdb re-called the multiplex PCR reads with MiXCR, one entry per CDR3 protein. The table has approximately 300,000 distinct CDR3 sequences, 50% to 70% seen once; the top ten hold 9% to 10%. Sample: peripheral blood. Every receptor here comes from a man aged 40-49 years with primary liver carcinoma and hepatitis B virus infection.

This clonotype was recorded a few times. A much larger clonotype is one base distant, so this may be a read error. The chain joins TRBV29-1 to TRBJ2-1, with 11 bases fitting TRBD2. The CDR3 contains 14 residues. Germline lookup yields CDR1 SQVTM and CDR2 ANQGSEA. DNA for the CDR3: TGCAGCGTTGTTGAACTAGCGGGGGAAGGCCTCCAGCTCTTC. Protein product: CSVVELAGEGLQLF.

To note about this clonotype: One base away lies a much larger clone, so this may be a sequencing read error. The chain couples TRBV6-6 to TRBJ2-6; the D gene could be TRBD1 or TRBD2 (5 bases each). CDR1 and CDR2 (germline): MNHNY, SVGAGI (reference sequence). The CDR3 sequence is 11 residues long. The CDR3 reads CASSGANVLIF. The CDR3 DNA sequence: TGTGCCAGCAGCGGGGCCAACGTCCTGATTTTC.

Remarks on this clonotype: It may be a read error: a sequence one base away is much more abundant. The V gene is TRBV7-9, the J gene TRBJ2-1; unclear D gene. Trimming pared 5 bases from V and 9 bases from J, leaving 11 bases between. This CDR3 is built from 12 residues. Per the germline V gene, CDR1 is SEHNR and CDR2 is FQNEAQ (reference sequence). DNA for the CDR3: TGTGCCAGCAGCCGCCGGGTGAGTGAGCAGTTCTTC. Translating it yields CASSRRVSEQFF.

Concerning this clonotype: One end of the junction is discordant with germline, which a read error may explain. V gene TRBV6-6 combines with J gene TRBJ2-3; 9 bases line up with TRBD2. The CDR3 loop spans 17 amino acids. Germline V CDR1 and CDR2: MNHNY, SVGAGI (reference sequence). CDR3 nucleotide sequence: TGTGCCAGCAGTCGTACAGCGGGAGGCTTTAGTACAGATACGCAGAATTTT. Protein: CASSRTAGGFSTDTQNF.

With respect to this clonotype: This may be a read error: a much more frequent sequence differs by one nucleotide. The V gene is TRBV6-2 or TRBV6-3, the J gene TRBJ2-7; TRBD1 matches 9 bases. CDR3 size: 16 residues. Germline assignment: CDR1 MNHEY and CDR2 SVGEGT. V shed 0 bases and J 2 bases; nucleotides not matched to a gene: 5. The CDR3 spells CASSYSKDRGAYEQYF. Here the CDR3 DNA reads TGTGCCAGCAGTTACTCGAAGGACAGGGGTGCCTACGAGCAGTACTTC.

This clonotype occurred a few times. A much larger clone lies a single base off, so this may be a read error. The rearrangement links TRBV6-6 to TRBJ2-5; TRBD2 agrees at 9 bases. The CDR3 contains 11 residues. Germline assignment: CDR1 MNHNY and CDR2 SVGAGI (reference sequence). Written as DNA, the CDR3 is TGTGCCTCCGCGGGAGGGCCGACCCAGTGCTTC. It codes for CASAGGPTQCF.

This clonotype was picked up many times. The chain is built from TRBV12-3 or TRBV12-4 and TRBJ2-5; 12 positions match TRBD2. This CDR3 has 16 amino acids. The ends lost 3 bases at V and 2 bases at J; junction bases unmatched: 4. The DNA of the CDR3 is TGTGCCAGCAGTTTCTTTCTAGCGGGAGGGCAAGAGACCCAGTACTTC. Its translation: CASSFFLAGGQETQYF.

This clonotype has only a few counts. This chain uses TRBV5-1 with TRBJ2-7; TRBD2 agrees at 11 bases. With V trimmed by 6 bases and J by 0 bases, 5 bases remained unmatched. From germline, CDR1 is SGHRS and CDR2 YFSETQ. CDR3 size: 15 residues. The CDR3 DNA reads TGCGCCAGCACCCCCACTAGCGGGAGCTCCTACGAGCAGTACTTC. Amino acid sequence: CASTPTSGSSYEQYF.

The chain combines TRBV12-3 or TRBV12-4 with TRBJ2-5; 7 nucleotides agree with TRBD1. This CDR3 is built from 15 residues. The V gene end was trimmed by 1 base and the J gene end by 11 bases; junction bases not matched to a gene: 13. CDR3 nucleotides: TGTGCCAGCAGTTTAGACCCCGGGACAGAAGAGATACAGTACTTC. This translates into CASSLDPGTEEIQYF.

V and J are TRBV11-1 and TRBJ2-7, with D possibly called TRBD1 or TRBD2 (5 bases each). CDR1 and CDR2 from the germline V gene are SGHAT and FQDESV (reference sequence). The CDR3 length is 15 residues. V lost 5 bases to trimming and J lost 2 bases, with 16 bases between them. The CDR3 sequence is CASSTRDDTPYEQYF. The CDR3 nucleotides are TGTGCCAGCAGCACTCGGGACGATACCCCCTACGAGCAGTACTTC.

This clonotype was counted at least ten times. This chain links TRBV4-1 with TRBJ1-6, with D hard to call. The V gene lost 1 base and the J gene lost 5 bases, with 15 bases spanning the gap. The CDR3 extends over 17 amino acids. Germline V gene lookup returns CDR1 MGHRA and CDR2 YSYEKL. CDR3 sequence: CASSQADSVLDNSPLHF. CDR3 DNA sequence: TGCGCCAGCAGCCAAGCGGACTCCGTTCTGGATAATTCACCCCTCCACTTT.

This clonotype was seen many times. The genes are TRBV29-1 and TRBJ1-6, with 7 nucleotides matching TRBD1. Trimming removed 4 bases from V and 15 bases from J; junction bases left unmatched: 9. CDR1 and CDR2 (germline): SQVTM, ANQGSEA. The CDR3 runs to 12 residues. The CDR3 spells CSVGGTGDDLHF. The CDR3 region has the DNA TGCAGCGTTGGAGGTACAGGGGATGACCTCCACTTT.

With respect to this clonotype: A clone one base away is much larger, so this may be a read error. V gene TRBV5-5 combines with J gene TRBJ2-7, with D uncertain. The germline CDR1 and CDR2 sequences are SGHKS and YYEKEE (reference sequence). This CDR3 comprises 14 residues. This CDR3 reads CASSLVVTEYEQHF. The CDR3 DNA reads TGTGCCAGCAGCTTGGTGGTGACGGAGTACGAGCAGCACTTC.

CDR3 loop: CASRPIGDEQFF. CDR3 bases: TGTGCCAGCAGGCCAATAGGGGACGAGCAGTTCTTC. V gene TRBV2 combines with J gene TRBJ2-1, with D perhaps being TRBD1 or TRBD2 (5 bases each). Trimming removed 6 bases at V and 10 bases at J, with 13 bases between. This CDR3 has 12 residues. The germline V gene has CDR1 SNHLY and CDR2 FYNNEI. Complete variable domain (other parts from reference TRBV2 and TRBJ2-1): EPEVTQTPSHQVTQMGQEVILRCVPISNHLYFYWYRQILGQKVEFLVSFYNNEISEKSEIFDDQFSVERPDGSNFTLKIRSTKLEDSAMYFCASRPIGDEQFFGPGTRLTVL.

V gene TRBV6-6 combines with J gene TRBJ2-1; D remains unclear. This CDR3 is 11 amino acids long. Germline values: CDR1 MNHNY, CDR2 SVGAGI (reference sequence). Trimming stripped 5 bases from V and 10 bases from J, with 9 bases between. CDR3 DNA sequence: TGTGCCAGCAGTAGGATCAAAGAGCAGTTCTTC. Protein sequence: CASSRIKEQFF.

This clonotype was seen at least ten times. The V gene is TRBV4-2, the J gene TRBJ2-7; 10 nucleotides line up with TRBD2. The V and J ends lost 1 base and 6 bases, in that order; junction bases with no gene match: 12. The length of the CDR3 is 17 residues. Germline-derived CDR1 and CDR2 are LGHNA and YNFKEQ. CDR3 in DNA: TGTGCCAGCAGCCAAGGTTCCCTAGCGGGAGCATCCACCGAGCAGTACTTC. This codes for CASSQGSLAGASTEQYF.

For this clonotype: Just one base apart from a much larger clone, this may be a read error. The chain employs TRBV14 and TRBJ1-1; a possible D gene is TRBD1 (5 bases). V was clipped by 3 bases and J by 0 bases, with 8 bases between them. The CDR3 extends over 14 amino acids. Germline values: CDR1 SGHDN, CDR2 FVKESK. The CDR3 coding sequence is TGTGCCAGCAGCCACCCAGGGATGAACACTGAAGCTTTCTTT. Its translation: CASSHPGMNTEAFF.

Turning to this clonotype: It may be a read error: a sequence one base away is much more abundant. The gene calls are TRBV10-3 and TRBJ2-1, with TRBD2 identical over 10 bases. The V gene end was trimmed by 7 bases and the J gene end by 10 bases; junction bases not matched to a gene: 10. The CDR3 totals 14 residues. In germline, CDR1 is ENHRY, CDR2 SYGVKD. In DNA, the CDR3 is TGTGCCATCACCGGAGCGGGAGGGCCCCAAGAGCAGTTCTTC. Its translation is CAITGAGGPQEQFF.